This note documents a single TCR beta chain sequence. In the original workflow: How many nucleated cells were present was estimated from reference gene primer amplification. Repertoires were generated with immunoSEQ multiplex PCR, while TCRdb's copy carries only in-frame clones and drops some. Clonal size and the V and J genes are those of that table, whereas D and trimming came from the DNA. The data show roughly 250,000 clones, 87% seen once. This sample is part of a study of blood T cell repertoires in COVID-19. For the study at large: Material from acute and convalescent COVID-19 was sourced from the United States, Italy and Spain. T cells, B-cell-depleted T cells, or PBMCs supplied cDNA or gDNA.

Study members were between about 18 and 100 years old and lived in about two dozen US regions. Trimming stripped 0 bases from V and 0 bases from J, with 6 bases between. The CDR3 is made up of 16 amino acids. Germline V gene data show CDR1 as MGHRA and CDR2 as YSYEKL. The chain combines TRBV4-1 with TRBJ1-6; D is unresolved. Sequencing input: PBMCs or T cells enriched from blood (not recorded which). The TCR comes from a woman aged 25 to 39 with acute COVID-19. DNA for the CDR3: TGCGCCAGCAGCCAAGATGTGAGCTCCTATAATTCACCCCTCCACTTT. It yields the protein CASSQDVSSYNSPLHF.